The entry that follows covers one T cell receptor (beta chain) sequence. Donors were drawn from the approximately 110-subject validation cohort, separate from the roughly 700-subject first cohort. This sample stems from a study of cytomegalovirus exposure and HLA in healthy donors. Some clones are missing from TCRdb's copy, which holds only in-frame ones; the method was immunoSEQ multiplex PCR. The sample includes 97,000 or so clones, roughly nine tenths of them seen just once. This TCR came from a young man in good health and CMV-seropositive. The sequenced material came from PBMCs.

CDR3 sequence reads: CASSIQGAGTEAFF. The CDR3 coding sequence is TGTGCCAGTAGTATTCAGGGGGCGGGCACTGAAGCTTTCTTT. This chain joins TRBV19 and TRBJ1-1; 8 bases fit TRBD1. The germline CDR1 and CDR2 sequences are LNHDA and SQIVND (reference sequence). The CDR3 loop spans 14 amino acids. V trimming: 3 bases; J trimming: 4 bases; junction bases outside the gene matches: 4.